This T cell receptor (beta chain) is from a study of shared clonotypes between healthy human individuals. Study-wide background: CD4 naive and CD4 memory each took three plates per donor, while CD8 naive took two and CD8 memory one. Study outcomes and limitations: Researchers found naive subsets generally carried larger estimated richness than memory subsets.

With regard to this clone: Its antigen is not identified.

Researchers divided each subset's genomic DNA evenly across several immunoSEQ plates. In the authors' workflow: Filtering differed since immunoSEQ provided only junctions, with no quality scores. Profiled with immunoSEQ multiplex PCR; TCRdb holds only in-frame clones, not every one. The DNA gave D and trimming, while V, J and clone size come from that table. The sample contains about 320,000 clones, roughly 91% of which appear only once. The TCR was taken from a man aged 18 to 30 in good health. The sample taken for sequencing was memory CD8+ T cells sorted from blood. As to subset: CD45RO+ cells pooled with CCR7-negative TemRA cells.

The CDR3 DNA follows: TGTGCCAGCAGTGAGAGGAACCAAGAGACCCAGTACTTC. Protein product: CASSERNQETQYF. This rearrangement joins TRBV25-1 to TRBJ2-5; no clear D gene. V was pared by 3 bases and J by 0 bases, with 5 bases between. The CDR3 extends over 13 amino acids. The germline V gene has CDR1 MGHDK and CDR2 SYGVNS.